These 13 T cell receptor beta chains share one sample of origin, sequenced in a study of blood T cell repertoires in COVID-19. Libraries were prepared by immunoSEQ multiplex PCR; TCRdb keeps only in-frame clonotypes and omits some of them. The sample includes roughly 250,000 clones, around 86% of them seen just once. The sample comprised peripheral blood. These receptors originate from a man aged 35 to 55 who had recovered from COVID-19.

This chain's CDR3 is CASSEGLAEGNEQFF. The CDR3 region has the DNA TGTGCCAGCAGCGAGGGACTAGCGGAGGGAAATGAGCAGTTCTTC. The chain couples TRBV6-4 to TRBJ2-1, with 11 nucleotides matching TRBD2. The CDR3 loop spans 15 amino acids. The junction had 8 bases not matched to a gene; V was cut back by 6 bases and J by 7 bases. From germline, CDR1 is MRHNA and CDR2 SNTAGT.

The chain links TRBV27 to TRBJ2-1; tentative D call: TRBD1 (6 bases). V shed 8 bases and J shed 1 base, with 15 bases lying between them. The CDR3 totals 15 residues. Germline values: CDR1 MNHEY, CDR2 SMNVEV (reference sequence). The CDR3 sequence: CASARTDPSYNEQFF. Here the CDR3 DNA reads TGTGCCAGCGCTAGGACAGACCCGTCCTACAATGAGCAGTTCTTC.

The rearrangement joins TRBV7-2 to TRBJ1-4; 7 bases match TRBD1. J gave up 7 bases and V 4 bases, and 6 bases lay outside the gene matches. Germline lookup yields CDR1 SGHTA and CDR2 FQGNSA. The CDR3 extends over 14 amino acids. CDR3 sequence (DNA): TGTGCCAGCAGCTCTCGACAGGGTCCTGAAAAACTGTTTTTT. As protein: CASSSRQGPEKLFF.

The chain recombines TRBV5-4 with TRBJ2-7; D might be TRBD1 (5 bases). Germline V CDR1 and CDR2: SGHNT, YYREEE (reference sequence). V was pared by 4 bases and J by 2 bases, with 13 bases between. The CDR3 contains 14 residues. In nucleotides, the CDR3 is TGTGCCAGCAGCCAACAGGACCCCACCTACGAGCAGTACTTC. Protein product: CASSQQDPTYEQYF.

This clone was observed a handful of times. V is TRBV9 and J is TRBJ2-1; 8 bases align to TRBD1. Germline loops: CDR1 SGDLS, CDR2 YYNGEE. The CDR3 is 14 amino acids. J gave up 8 bases and V 0 bases, and 4 bases lay outside the gene matches. The CDR3 loop is CASSVVGTGYEQFF. Written as DNA, the CDR3 is TGTGCCAGCAGCGTAGTCGGGACAGGATATGAGCAGTTCTTC.

This clone was counted only a few times. The V gene is TRBV18, the J gene TRBJ1-6; D not resolved. This CDR3 has 16 residues. V lost 1 base to trimming and J lost 0 bases, with 7 bases between them. CDR1 KGHSH and CDR2 LQKENI come from the germline V gene. This CDR3 reads CASSPLPSSYNSPLHF. CDR3 DNA sequence: TGTGCCAGCTCACCACTACCCAGCTCCTATAATTCACCCCTCCACTTT.

The chain combines TRBV24-1 with TRBJ2-1, with D unresolved. V lost 3 bases and J lost 8, with 7 bases in between. CDR3 length: 12 residues. Germline V gene sequence: CDR1 KGHDR, CDR2 SFDVKD. CDR3 nucleotides: TGTGCCACCAGTGATCCCAGCGATGAGCAGTTCTTC. Translating gives CATSDPSDEQFF.

The rearrangement joins TRBV10-1 to TRBJ1-4, with 11 bases identical to TRBD1. Looked up from germline, CDR1 is WNHNN and CDR2 is SYGVQD (reference sequence). The CDR3 extends over 14 amino acids. V lost 10 bases, J lost 4 bases, and 5 bases stayed unmatched. The DNA of the CDR3 is TGCGCCACCGATGGGACAGGGGGTAATGAAAAACTGTTTTTT. Translating gives CATDGTGGNEKLFF.

The chain combines TRBV3-1 (or the pseudogene TRBV3-2) with TRBJ1-5, with D unresolved. V lost 6 bases and J 3 bases, leaving 6 bases between the germline ends. CDR1 LGHDT and CDR2 YNNKEL come from the germline V gene (reference sequence). CDR3 length equals 12 residues. In nucleotides, the CDR3 is TGTGCCAGCAGTCGGTTCAATCAGCCCCAGCATTTT. It yields the protein CASSRFNQPQHF.

The V call is TRBV15, the J call TRBJ1-2; TRBD1 is a possible D gene (5 bases). Germline V gene lookup returns CDR1 LNHNV and CDR2 YYDKDF (reference sequence). The CDR3 has 13 residues. V lost 3 bases to trimming and J lost 8 bases, with 13 bases between them. CDR3 bases: TGTGCCACCAGCAGGCGAAAGGGGAACGGCTACACCTTC. This gives the protein CATSRRKGNGYTF.

The chain combines TRBV19 with TRBJ1-2; weak D call: TRBD1 (6 bases). CDR1 LNHDA and CDR2 SQIVND come from the germline V gene (reference sequence). V lost 7 bases and J 1 base, leaving 10 bases between the germline ends. This CDR3 comprises 13 residues. CDR3 sequence reads: CASNTDSNYGYTF. Written as DNA, the CDR3 is TGTGCCAGTAACACGGACAGTAACTATGGCTACACCTTC.

This clone was observed a single time. V is TRBV19 and J is TRBJ1-4; no clear D gene. The CDR3 has 15 residues. Germline V gene sequence: CDR1 LNHDA, CDR2 SQIVND (reference sequence). Trimming shortened V by 5 bases and J by 3 bases, and 13 bases separated the two germline ends. The CDR3 here is CASSFLGGPNEKLFF. CDR3 in DNA: TGTGCCAGTAGTTTTCTGGGAGGGCCTAATGAAAAACTGTTTTTT.

The chain uses TRBV5-4 and TRBJ2-1; unclear D gene. The CDR3 extends over 15 amino acids. V shed 6 bases and J shed 4 bases, with 17 bases lying between them. Germline assignment: CDR1 SGHNT and CDR2 YYREEE (reference sequence). CDR3 coding DNA: TGTGCCAGCACCCAAGCTAGTGGTTGGTACAATGAGCAGTTCTTC. Its translation: CASTQASGWYNEQFF.